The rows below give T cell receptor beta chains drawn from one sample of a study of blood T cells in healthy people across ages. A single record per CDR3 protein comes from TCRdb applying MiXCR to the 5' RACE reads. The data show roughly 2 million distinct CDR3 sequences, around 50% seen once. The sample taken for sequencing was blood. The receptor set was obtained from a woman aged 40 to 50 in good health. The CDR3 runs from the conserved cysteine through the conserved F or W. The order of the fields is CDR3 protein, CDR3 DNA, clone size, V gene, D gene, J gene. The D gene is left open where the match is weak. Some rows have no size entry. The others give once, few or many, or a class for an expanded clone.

CASSQTPRAPRQFF	TGCGCCAGCAGCCAAACCCCCCGGGCCCCTCGGCAGTTCTTC	few	TRBV4-3	-	TRBJ2-1
CASSQEARGYNEQFF	TGCGCCAGCAGCCAAGAGGCCAGGGGATACAATGAGCAGTTCTTC	few	TRBV4-3	-	TRBJ2-1
CASSLRQGNGYTF	TGTGCCAGCAGTTTAAGACAGGGTAATGGCTACACCTTC	-	TRBV12-3/TRBV12-4	TRBD1	TRBJ1-2
CASRGQGLRGYTF	TGCGCCAGCCGGGGCCAGGGTCTAAGGGGCTACACCTTC	-	TRBV5-1	-	TRBJ1-2
CASSQDRTVTGTGVLDTQYF	TGCGCCAGCAGCCAAGATAGGACCGTTACCGGGACAGGGGTGCTTGATACGCAGTATTTT	few	TRBV4-3	TRBD1	TRBJ2-3
CASRDGLRAASSYEQYF	TGTGCCAGCAGAGACGGACTTAGGGCAGCGAGCTCCTACGAGCAGTACTTC	-	TRBV27	-	TRBJ2-7
CASSGFGTEAFF	TGTGCCAGCAGTGGATTTGGCACTGAAGCTTTCTTT	-	TRBV27	-	TRBJ1-1
CASSLKSGSYNEQFF	TGTGCCAGCAGCTTAAAGTCAGGCTCCTACAATGAGCAGTTCTTC	few	TRBV7-2	-	TRBJ2-1
CASSLRATTINTFANSGYTF	TGTGCCAGCAGTTTAAGGGCAACGACCATTAATACCTTCGCCAACTCTGGCTACACCTTC	once	TRBV12-3/TRBV12-4	-	TRBJ1-2
CASSLVSETRYF	TGTGCCAGCAGCTTAGTTTCGGAGACCCGGTACTTC	-	TRBV13	-	TRBJ2-5
CATSTYPGQGVFSSGEQYF	TGTGCCACCAGCACGTACCCGGGACAGGGTGTATTTTCTTCGGGCGAGCAGTACTTC	-	TRBV15	TRBD1	TRBJ2-7
CASSWEQGKDSPLHF	TGCGCCAGCAGCTGGGAACAGGGCAAGGATTCACCCCTCCACTTT	-	TRBV5-1	-	TRBJ1-6
CSAREYRNTQYF	TGCAGTGCTAGAGAGTATCGCAATACGCAGTATTTT	-	TRBV20-1	-	TRBJ2-3
CASSLRRNTEAFF	TGTGCCAGCAGCTTACGGAGGAACACTGAAGCTTTCTTT	few	TRBV7-2	-	TRBJ1-1
CSASGRIYEQFF	TGCAGTGCTAGTGGCCGAATATACGAGCAGTTCTTC	-	TRBV20-1	-	TRBJ2-1
CSARDRSMDTQYF	TGCAGTGCTAGAGATCGTAGCATGGATACGCAGTATTTT	-	TRBV20-1	-	TRBJ2-3
CATSTTGTIQETQYF	TGTGCCACCAGCACCACCGGGACAATTCAAGAGACCCAGTACTTC	-	TRBV15	-	TRBJ2-5
CASSQVQLAGVHGTQYF	TGCGCCAGCAGCCAAGTTCAACTAGCGGGGGTCCACGGGACCCAGTACTTC	few	TRBV4-1	TRBD2	TRBJ2-5
CASNTRTDTQYF	TGCGCCAGCAACACTAGAACAGATACGCAGTATTTT	-	TRBV5-1	-	TRBJ2-3
CASSLAVGVNTEAFF	TGTGCCAGCAGCTTAGCGGTTGGGGTGAACACTGAAGCTTTCTTT	-	TRBV7-9	-	TRBJ1-1
CASSIAWGRGQETQYF	TGTGCCAGCAGCATAGCTTGGGGCCGCGGCCAAGAGACCCAGTACTTC	few	TRBV7-2	-	TRBJ2-5
CASTILPGLNHNEQFF	TGTGCCAGCACCATCCTGCCGGGGCTTAACCACAATGAGCAGTTCTTC	-	TRBV6-6	-	TRBJ2-1
CASSLWMWAGSKNIQYF	TGTGCCAGCAGTTTATGGATGTGGGCCGGATCCAAAAACATTCAGTACTTC	few	TRBV28	-	TRBJ2-4
CAAFRGQPYNEQFF	TGTGCCGCATTTAGGGGACAGCCTTACAATGAGCAGTTCTTC	-	TRBV7-2	TRBD1	TRBJ2-1